This T cell receptor (beta chain) was found in a study of cytomegalovirus exposure and HLA in healthy donors. Study findings and constraints: A later analysis found TCR association rates differed by HLA locus, highest for DRB1 and lowest for HLA-C.

In the case of this clone: The antigen remains undetermined.

The study ran its PCR with 60 Vbeta and 13 Jbeta primers. The table came from immunoSEQ multiplex PCR; TCRdb's copy has only in-frame clones and leaves some out. Here the sample spans about 170,000 clones, roughly 81% being singletons. The CDR3 is made up of 14 amino acids. V shed 3 bases and J shed 0 bases, with 8 bases lying between them. CDR1 and CDR2 from the germline V gene are LNHDA and SQIVND (reference sequence). The TCR originated in a man aged 18-30 years in good health and CMV-seropositive. The chain combines TRBV19 with TRBJ1-2; the D is unclear. Sample: PBMCs. The CDR3 loop reads CASSMEGSNYGYTF. CDR3 nucleotide sequence: TGTGCCAGTAGTATGGAGGGATCTAACTATGGCTACACCTTC.